The text below deals with one TCR beta chain. CDR3 length equals 14 residues. The V gene lost 5 bases and the J gene lost 7 bases, with 12 bases spanning the gap. Germline loops: CDR1 SGHDN, CDR2 FVKESK. This specimen comes from a study of blood T cell repertoires in COVID-19. The assay was immunoSEQ multiplex PCR, and TCRdb's table has in-frame clones only and misses some. Among about 330,000 clones listed, approximately 88% were seen once. This chain links TRBV14 with TRBJ1-6; no firm D call. Input material: peripheral blood. The clonotype was recovered from a man aged 18 to 29 who had recovered from COVID-19. The CDR3 sequence: CASSSGRGNSPLHF. The CDR3 DNA is TGTGCCAGCAGCTCCGGACGGGGAAATTCACCCCTCCACTTT.